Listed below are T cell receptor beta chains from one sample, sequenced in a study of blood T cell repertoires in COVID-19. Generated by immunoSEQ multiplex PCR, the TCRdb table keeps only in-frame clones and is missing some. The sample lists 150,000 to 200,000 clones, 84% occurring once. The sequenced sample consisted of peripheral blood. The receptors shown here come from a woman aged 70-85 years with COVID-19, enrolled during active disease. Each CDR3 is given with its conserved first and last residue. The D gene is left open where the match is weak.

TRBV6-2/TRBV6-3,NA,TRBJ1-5,TGTGCCAGCAGTCGGGACATGGGCGGCAATCAGCCCCAGCATTTT,CASSRDMGGNQPQHF
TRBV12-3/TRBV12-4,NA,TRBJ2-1,TGTGCCAGCAGTTTAGTCCCGCAGGGTGAGCAGTTCTTC,CASSLVPQGEQFF
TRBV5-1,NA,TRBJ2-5,TGCGCCAGCAGCTTTAGAGAGACCCAGTACTTC,CASSFRETQYF
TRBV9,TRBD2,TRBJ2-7,TGTGCCAGCAGCGTAGCTAGCGGGAGCGGCGAGCAGTACTTC,CASSVASGSGEQYF
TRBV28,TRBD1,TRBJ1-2,TGTGCCACCGCGGGACAGGGCAATGGCTACACCTTC,CATAGQGNGYTF
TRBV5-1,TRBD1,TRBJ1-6,TGCGCCAGCAGCTTGGTCGGATACAGGGGATCGGTCTCCTATAATTCACCCCTCCACTTT,CASSLVGYRGSVSYNSPLHF
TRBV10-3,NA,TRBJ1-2,TGTGCCATCAGCCAAGACTCTAACTATGGCTACACCTTC,CAISQDSNYGYTF
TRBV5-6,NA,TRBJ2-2,TGTGCCAGCAGCAGGCAGTTGGAGACCGGGGAGCTGTTTTTT,CASSRQLETGELFF
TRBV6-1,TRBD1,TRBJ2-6,TGTGCCAGCAGTGGGTTACAGGGGACCTCTGGGGCCAACGTCCTGACTTTC,CASSGLQGTSGANVLTF
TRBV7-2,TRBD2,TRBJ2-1,TGTGCCAGCAGCTTAGCCCGGGGGGGCTACAATGAGCAGTTCTTC,CASSLARGGYNEQFF